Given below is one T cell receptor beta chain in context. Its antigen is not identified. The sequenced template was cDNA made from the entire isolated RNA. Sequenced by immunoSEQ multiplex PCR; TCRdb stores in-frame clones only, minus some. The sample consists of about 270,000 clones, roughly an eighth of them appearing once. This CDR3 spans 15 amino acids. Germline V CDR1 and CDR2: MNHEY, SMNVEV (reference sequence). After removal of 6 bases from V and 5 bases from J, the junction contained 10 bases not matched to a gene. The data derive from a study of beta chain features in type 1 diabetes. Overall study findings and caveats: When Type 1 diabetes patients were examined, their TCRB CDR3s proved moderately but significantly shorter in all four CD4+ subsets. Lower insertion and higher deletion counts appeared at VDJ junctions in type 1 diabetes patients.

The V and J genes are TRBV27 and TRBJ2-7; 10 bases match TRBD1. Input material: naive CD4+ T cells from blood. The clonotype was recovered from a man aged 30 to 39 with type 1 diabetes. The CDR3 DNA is TGTGCCAGCAGCCTACGGGACAGGGGTATAGACGAGCAGTACTTC. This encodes CASSLRDRGIDEQYF.